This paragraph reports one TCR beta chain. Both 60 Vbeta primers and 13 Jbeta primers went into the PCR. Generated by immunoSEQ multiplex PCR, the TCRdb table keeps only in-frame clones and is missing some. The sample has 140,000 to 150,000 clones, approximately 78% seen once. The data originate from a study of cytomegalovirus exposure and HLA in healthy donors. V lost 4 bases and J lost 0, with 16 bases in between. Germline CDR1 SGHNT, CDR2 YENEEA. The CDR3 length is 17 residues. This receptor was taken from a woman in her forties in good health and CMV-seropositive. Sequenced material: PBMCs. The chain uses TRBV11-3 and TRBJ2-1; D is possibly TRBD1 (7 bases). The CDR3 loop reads CASSSSHQGGSYNEQFF. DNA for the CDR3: TGTGCCAGCAGCTCCTCTCATCAGGGGGGCTCCTACAATGAGCAGTTCTTC.